Shown below are 18 T cell receptor beta chains from a single sample sequenced in a study of Ad26.COV2.S vaccination and SARS-CoV-2 variants. This sample's treatment: 15 to 20 received Ad26.COV2.S at low or high dose, single or two shots; 5 received placebo; per-sample allocation not given. Sample collection was performed on day 63 after the first vaccine or placebo injection. Assay used: immunoSEQ multiplex PCR; TCRdb lists only in-frame clones, some missing. Of 250,000 or so clones in the sample, around 88% were seen once. The sample was peripheral blood, taken in a trial of Ad26.COV2.S vaccine versus placebo. The source is a person aged 18-60 years who received the Ad26.COV2.S COVID-19 vaccine or a placebo.

The rearrangement uses TRBV4-2 and TRBJ2-3; 8 bases are shared with TRBD2. After removal of 0 bases from V and 0 bases from J, the junction contained 2 bases not matched to a gene. Germline V gene sequence: CDR1 LGHNA, CDR2 YNFKEQ. The CDR3 sequence is 16 residues long. DNA of the CDR3: TGTGCCAGCAGCCAAGAGGTAGCGGGAAGCACAGATACGCAGTATTTT. This encodes CASSQEVAGSTDTQYF.

V gene TRBV5-4 combines with J gene TRBJ1-2, with D possibly being TRBD1 (6 bases). CDR3 length: 15 amino acids. The ends were cut back, 5 bases at V and 5 bases at J, with 19 bases in the middle. Germline values: CDR1 SGHNT, CDR2 YYREEE (reference sequence). Here the CDR3 DNA reads TGTGCCAGCAGGGTGCGCCCGGGACAAATATATGGCTACACCTTC. Its translation is CASRVRPGQIYGYTF.

The V gene is TRBV19, the J gene TRBJ1-1; D not certain. Trimming removed 5 bases at V and 1 base at J, with 17 bases between. The germline V gene encodes CDR1 LNHDA and CDR2 SQIVND (reference sequence). The CDR3 runs to 16 residues. The CDR3 nucleotides are TGTGCCAGTAGTCTCGTTCGGCAGATGGCGAACACTGAAGCTTTCTTT. This gives the protein CASSLVRQMANTEAFF.

The rearrangement links TRBV11-2 to TRBJ1-2; TRBD1 aligns across 9 bases. The V gene's germline CDR1 is SGHAT and CDR2 FQNNGV. V lost 2 bases to trimming and J lost 4 bases; unmatched junction nucleotides: 8. The CDR3 totals 16 residues. In nucleotides, the CDR3 is TGTGCCAGCAGCTTAACCCTATCGGGACAGGGCTATGGCTACACCTTC. Amino acid sequence: CASSLTLSGQGYGYTF.

The chain recombines TRBV6-5 with TRBJ1-3; D uncertain. The CDR3 totals 15 residues. Deletions cut 2 bases from V and 4 bases from J, with 12 bases between. Germline CDR1 and CDR2: MNHEY and SVGAGI. This CDR3 reads CASSYGGLTGNTIYF. CDR3 DNA: TGTGCCAGCAGTTACGGAGGACTAACCGGAAACACCATATATTTT.

DNA of the CDR3: TGTGCCAGCACCCCTCAGGGGCCACATCAGCCCCAGCATTTT. Protein: CASTPQGPHQPQHF. The V gene is TRBV6-5, the J gene TRBJ1-5, with TRBD1 as a possible D gene (6 bases). This CDR3 has 14 amino acids. Deletions cut 7 bases from V and 5 bases from J, with 15 bases between. Germline loops: CDR1 MNHEY, CDR2 SVGAGI.

The rearrangement links TRBV18 to TRBJ2-7; D not certain. Trimming cost V 2 bases and J 0 bases, with 8 bases left between them. The CDR3 loop spans 14 amino acids. Looked up from germline, CDR1 is KGHSH and CDR2 is LQKENI. The CDR3 coding sequence is TGTGCCAGCTCACCAGAGGTGAGCTCCTACGAGCAGTACTTC. Protein: CASSPEVSSYEQYF.

CDR3 nucleotide sequence: TGTGCCAGCAGCCGACAGGGGAATCAGCCCCAGCATTTT. It is translated as CASSRQGNQPQHF. V usage is TRBV6-5 and J usage is TRBJ1-5, with TRBD1 identical over 8 bases. Looked up from germline, CDR1 is MNHEY and CDR2 is SVGAGI. The CDR3 runs to 13 residues. The trim removed 6 bases at V and 4 bases at J, leaving 2 bases unmatched.

This clone was counted a single time. The chain recombines TRBV11-2 with TRBJ2-3; weak D call: TRBD2 (6 bases). This CDR3 is 13 amino acids long. Trimming left V 1 base short and J 13 bases short, with 15 bases between. Germline CDR1 is SGHAT and CDR2 is FQNNGV. The CDR3 here is CASSLVSGGTEYF. The CDR3 DNA is TGTGCCAGCAGCTTAGTGAGTGGCGGGACTGAGTATTTT.

The V call is TRBV6-2 or TRBV6-3, the J call TRBJ2-7; no clear D. V shed 0 bases and J shed 2 bases, with 14 bases lying between them. CDR1 is MNHEY and CDR2 is SVGEGT in the germline V gene. This CDR3 region has 16 residues. CDR3 sequence: CASSYSETETPYEQYF. The CDR3 DNA reads as TGTGCCAGCAGTTACTCTGAGACGGAGACTCCCTACGAGCAGTACTTC.

The genes are TRBV29-1 and TRBJ1-2, with D tentatively TRBD1 (6 bases). Between the trimmed V and J ends, which lost 3 bases and 2 bases, there was a span of 13 bases. Germline assignment: CDR1 SQVTM and CDR2 ANQGSEA. CDR3 length: 14 amino acids. The CDR3: CSVERGNQNYGYTF. The CDR3, as DNA: TGCAGCGTTGAGAGGGGGAATCAAAACTATGGCTACACCTTC. Full variable domain (rest looked up from reference TRBV29-1 and TRBJ1-2): SAVISQKPSRDICQRGTSLTIQCQVDSQVTMMFWYRQQPGQSLTLIATANQGSEATYESGFVIDKFPISRPNLTFSTLTVSNMSPEDSSIYLCSVERGNQNYGYTFGSGTRLTVV.

The CDR3 here is CASKAGANVLTF. DNA of the CDR3: TGTGCCAGCAAGGCAGGGGCCAACGTCCTGACTTTC. The gene calls are TRBV27 and TRBJ2-6, with D uncertain. The CDR3 totals 12 residues. The germline V and J ends were trimmed by 7 bases and 4 bases, with 5 bases remaining between them. The germline gives CDR1 MNHEY, CDR2 SMNVEV (reference sequence).

DNA for the CDR3: TGTGCCAGCAGCCGCTCGGAGACCCAGTACTTC. Its translation: CASSRSETQYF. V is TRBV7-8 and J is TRBJ2-5; D is unclear. V was trimmed by 5 bases and J by 5 bases, leaving 6 bases between them. Germline CDR1 reads SGHVS; CDR2 reads FQNEAQ. This CDR3 is built from 11 residues.

In this sample, this clone turned up a few times. The CDR3 loop reads CASSQAPSGVTDTQYF. The CDR3 DNA reads TGTGCCAGCAGCCAAGCTCCGAGCGGGGTCACAGATACGCAGTATTTT. The chain is built from TRBV3-1 (or the pseudogene TRBV3-2) and TRBJ2-3, with TRBD2 matching 7 bases. Looked up from germline, CDR1 is LGHDT and CDR2 is YNNKEL (reference sequence). V gave up 1 base and J gave up 2 bases; unmatched junction bases: 6. The CDR3 has 16 residues.

This chain connects TRBV6-5 to TRBJ1-1, with a weak D call TRBD1 (5 bases). V was cut by 2 bases and J by 4 bases, with 11 bases left in between. Germline CDR1 is MNHEY and CDR2 is SVGAGI. The CDR3 spans 14 residues. The DNA for the CDR3 is TGTGCCAGCAGTTACGGGGCCCGGCTCACTGAAGCTTTCTTT. Translation gives CASSYGARLTEAFF.

The chain couples TRBV2 to TRBJ2-2; the D is unclear. The V end lost 3 bases, the J end lost 2 bases, and 10 bases lay between the germline ends. CDR3 size: 15 residues. Germline CDR1 is SNHLY and CDR2 is FYNNEI. The CDR3 DNA reads as TGTGCCAGCAGTGAGGGTAACATTAACACCGGGGAGCTGTTTTTT. Translated: CASSEGNINTGELFF.

The chain links TRBV7-2 to TRBJ2-3, with a tentative D call TRBD1 (5 bases). The germline gives CDR1 SGHTA, CDR2 FQGNSA. The CDR3 has 13 residues. The V end lost 7 bases, the J end lost 2 bases, and 10 bases lay between the germline ends. The CDR3 nucleotides read TGTGCCAGCACCGACAGTTACACAGATACGCAGTATTTT. It is translated as CASTDSYTDTQYF.

The V and J genes are TRBV9 and TRBJ1-5; 9 positions agree with TRBD1. Germline values: CDR1 SGDLS, CDR2 YYNGEE. CDR3 length: 16 residues. Germline trimming cut 4 bases from V and 4 bases from J; bases unmatched to any gene: 9. The CDR3 DNA sequence: TGTGCCAGCAGCCCCACCGGGACAGGGATTAATCAGCCCCAGCATTTT. It encodes CASSPTGTGINQPQHF.